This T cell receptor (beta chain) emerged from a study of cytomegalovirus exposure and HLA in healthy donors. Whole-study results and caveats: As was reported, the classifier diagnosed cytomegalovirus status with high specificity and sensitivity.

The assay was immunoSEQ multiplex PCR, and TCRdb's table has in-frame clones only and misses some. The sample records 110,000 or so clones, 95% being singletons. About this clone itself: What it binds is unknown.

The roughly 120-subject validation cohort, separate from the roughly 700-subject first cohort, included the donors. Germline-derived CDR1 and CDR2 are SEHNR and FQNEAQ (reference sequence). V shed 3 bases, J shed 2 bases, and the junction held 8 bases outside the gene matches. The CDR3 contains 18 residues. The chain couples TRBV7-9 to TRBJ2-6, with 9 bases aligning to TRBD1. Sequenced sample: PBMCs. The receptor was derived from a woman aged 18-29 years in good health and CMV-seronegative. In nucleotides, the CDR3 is TGTGCCAGCAGCTTGGAAACAGGGGGCAACGCTGGGGCCAACGTCCTGACTTTC. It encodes CASSLETGGNAGANVLTF.